One and the same sample provided the 19 T cell receptor beta chains below, sequenced in a study of memory CD4+ T cells and cytomegalovirus serostatus. The sort gate was single viable CD3+CD4+CD8-CD45RO+ cells for memory CD4+ T cells. Here immunoSEQ multiplex PCR was the method, and the copy in TCRdb shows in-frame clones only, minus some. The sample holds over 55,000 clones, roughly 80% seen once. The sample taken for sequencing was memory CD4+ T cells from blood. The receptor source for this set is an adult in good health and CMV-seronegative.

This chain links TRBV7-9 with TRBJ1-1; 9 bases are a match to TRBD1. The germline V gene encodes CDR1 SEHNR and CDR2 FQNEAQ (reference sequence). With V trimmed by 5 bases and J by 1 base, 5 bases remained unmatched. The CDR3 consists of 15 residues. As DNA, the CDR3 is TGTGCCAGCAGCCCCGGGACAGGGTGGAACACTGAAGCTTTCTTT. It yields the protein CASSPGTGWNTEAFF.

V and J are TRBV13 and TRBJ2-7, with TRBD2 as a possible D gene (6 bases). V was trimmed by 5 bases and J by 0 bases, leaving 20 bases between them. There are 17 residues in the CDR3. Germline CDR1 is PRHDT and CDR2 is FYEKMQ (reference sequence). CDR3 nucleotide sequence: TGTGCCAGCAGCATACCCGTCCTCGGGGGAAGCTCCTACGAGCAGTACTTC. Protein sequence: CASSIPVLGGSSYEQYF.

The J gene is TRBJ2-7, the V gene TRBV7-3; 9 nucleotides line up with TRBD1. The J segment lost 9 bases and the V segment lost 4 bases, leaving 4 bases of the junction unmatched. CDR3 length: 12 residues. Germline V gene lookup returns CDR1 SGHTA and CDR2 FQGTGA. The CDR3 DNA sequence: TGTGCCAGCAGCTCCGGACAGGGGCCGCAGTACTTC. Translated: CASSSGQGPQYF.

This clone was seen a few times. J is TRBJ2-1 and V is TRBV5-1; 10 bases match TRBD2. Per the germline V gene, CDR1 is SGHRS and CDR2 is YFSETQ. This CDR3 has 16 amino acids. Trimming at V came to 5 bases and at J to 6 bases, leaving 11 bases not matched to a gene. For the CDR3, the DNA is TGCGCCAGCAGTCGGGGTACTAGCGGGACCCGCAATGAGCAGTTCTTC. Translation: CASSRGTSGTRNEQFF.

V is TRBV4-2 and J is TRBJ1-1, with a weak D call TRBD1 (5 bases). Trimming cost V 4 bases and J 5 bases, with 14 bases left between them. Looked up from germline, CDR1 is LGHNA and CDR2 is YNFKEQ. This CDR3 region has 14 residues. CDR3 sequence (DNA): TGTGCCAGCAGCCGGCGGGGGGGAGGGACTGAAGCTTTCTTT. This translates into CASSRRGGGTEAFF.

This chain links TRBV6-1 with TRBJ2-1; tentatively, D is TRBD1 (6 bases). V lost 2 bases and J lost 6, with 11 bases in between. Germline lookup yields CDR1 MNHNS and CDR2 SASEGT. The CDR3 sequence is 14 residues long. The CDR3 DNA is TGTGCCAGCAGTGAATGGGGACACCGCAATGAGCAGTTCTTC. Its protein product is CASSEWGHRNEQFF.

The chain couples TRBV6-4 to TRBJ1-5; D gene ambiguous. Trimming removed 3 bases from V and 3 bases from J, with 24 bases in between. CDR3 length equals 19 residues. Germline CDR1 reads MRHNA; CDR2 reads SNTAGT. The CDR3 sequence: CASSEPDRRYLRDNQPQHF. DNA for the CDR3: TGTGCCAGCAGTGAACCCGATCGTAGGTACTTAAGGGACAATCAGCCCCAGCATTTT.

This chain connects TRBV6-5 to TRBJ1-1; tentative D call: TRBD1 (5 bases). Trimming pared 6 bases from V and 0 bases from J, leaving 11 bases between. The CDR3 consists of 14 residues. The germline V gene has CDR1 MNHEY and CDR2 SVGAGI. CDR3: CASSRGGMNTEAFF. The CDR3, as DNA: TGTGCCAGCAGCCGCGGGGGGATGAACACTGAAGCTTTCTTT.

The chain carries TRBV7-2 and TRBJ2-6; D is unclear. Germline V gene lookup returns CDR1 SGHTA and CDR2 FQGNSA. This CDR3 is 15 amino acids long. Between the trimmed V and J ends, which lost 1 base and 3 bases, there was a span of 7 bases. CDR3 in DNA: TGTGCCAGCAGCTTAGGGCCGTATGGGGCCAACGTCCTGACTTTC. Translating gives CASSLGPYGANVLTF.

The chain is built from TRBV6-4 and TRBJ1-1, with 9 bases that match TRBD1. There are 16 residues in the CDR3. J was trimmed by 0 bases and V by 6 bases; bases with no gene match: 8. Germline V gene lookup returns CDR1 MRHNA and CDR2 SNTAGT. The CDR3 loop is CASRTTGGGLNTEAFF. For the CDR3, the DNA is TGTGCCAGCAGGACGACAGGGGGGGGGTTGAACACTGAAGCTTTCTTT.

The genes are TRBV11-3 and TRBJ2-1, with D maybe TRBD1 (5 bases). V lost 4 bases and J lost 9, with 22 bases in between. Germline CDR1 and CDR2: SGHNT and YENEEA. The CDR3 sequence is 16 residues long. The CDR3, as DNA: TGTGCCAGCAGCTGGGGAAGGGGCCGCACCACCTCTGAGCAGTTCTTC. Residues: CASSWGRGRTTSEQFF.

V gene TRBV6-6 combines with J gene TRBJ2-5; 10 bases line up with TRBD2. The CDR3 has 15 residues. Germline assignment: CDR1 MNHNY and CDR2 SVGAGI (reference sequence). J gave up 5 bases and V 2 bases, and 5 bases lay outside the gene matches. CDR3 sequence reads: CASSYVSGRPETQYF. For the CDR3, the DNA is TGTGCCAGCAGTTACGTTAGCGGGAGGCCGGAGACCCAGTACTTC.

CDR3 DNA sequence: TGTGCCACCCGCAAGGGGTGGGGGCTGGATTCACCCCTCCACTTT. Protein product: CATRKGWGLDSPLHF. The J gene is TRBJ1-6, the V gene TRBV5-5, with D perhaps matching TRBD1 (6 bases). From germline, CDR1 is SGHKS and CDR2 YYEKEE (reference sequence). V lost 9 bases, J lost 8 bases, and 21 bases lay in between. This CDR3 spans 15 amino acids.

This chain joins TRBV6-1 and TRBJ2-1, with 8 bases fitting TRBD2. Germline CDR1 MNHNS, CDR2 SASEGT. This CDR3 is 16 amino acids long. Germline trimming cut 4 bases from V and 5 bases from J; bases unmatched to any gene: 10. The CDR3 DNA sequence: TGTGCCAGCAGTGGGATTCGGGGGGGCTTTAACAATGAGCAGTTCTTC. The encoded protein is CASSGIRGGFNNEQFF.

The gene calls are TRBV4-2 and TRBJ1-6, with D possibly matching TRBD1 (5 bases). This CDR3 is 16 amino acids long. CDR1 is LGHNA, CDR2 YNFKEQ, per germline. V was clipped by 4 bases and J by 3 bases, with 13 bases between them. The CDR3 loop reads CASSPNQGDYNSPLHF. CDR3 DNA sequence: TGTGCCAGCAGCCCAAACCAGGGCGACTATAATTCACCCCTCCACTTT.

The chain joins TRBV7-6 to TRBJ2-3, with TRBD2 identical over 10 bases. CDR3 length equals 15 residues. V lost 3 bases and J lost 2; bases outside the gene matches: 2. CDR1 and CDR2 from the germline V gene are SGHVS and FNYEAQ. CDR3 sequence reads: CASSFSGGITDTQYF. Here the CDR3 DNA reads TGTGCCAGCAGCTTTAGCGGGGGGATCACAGATACGCAGTATTTT.

The genes are TRBV4-2 and TRBJ1-5; maybe TRBD1 (5 bases). CDR1 LGHNA and CDR2 YNFKEQ come from the germline V gene. The CDR3 loop spans 14 amino acids. With 1 base removed from V and 8 bases from J, the gap between germline ends came to 12 bases. The CDR3 reads CASSQGRVYEPQHF. The CDR3 nucleotides read TGTGCCAGCAGCCAAGGCAGGGTGTATGAGCCCCAGCATTTT.

V usage is TRBV27 and J usage is TRBJ1-2, with 7 positions matching TRBD1. CDR1 is MNHEY and CDR2 is SMNVEV in the germline V gene (reference sequence). This CDR3 has 14 amino acids. V was clipped by 4 bases and J by 3 bases; unmatched bases: 5. The chain's CDR3 is CASSYGRGDYGYTF. Written as DNA, the CDR3 is TGTGCCAGCAGTTACGGCAGGGGGGACTATGGCTACACCTTC.

This rearrangement joins TRBV7-9 to TRBJ1-1; D might be TRBD1 (5 bases). The V gene lost 11 bases and the J gene lost 0 bases, with 19 bases spanning the gap. Germline V lookup: CDR1 SEHNR, CDR2 FQNEAQ (reference sequence). This CDR3 is 15 amino acids long. The CDR3 DNA sequence: TGTGCCTCCCTAGGGGCAGGAATCATGAACACTGAAGCTTTCTTT. This encodes CASLGAGIMNTEAFF.